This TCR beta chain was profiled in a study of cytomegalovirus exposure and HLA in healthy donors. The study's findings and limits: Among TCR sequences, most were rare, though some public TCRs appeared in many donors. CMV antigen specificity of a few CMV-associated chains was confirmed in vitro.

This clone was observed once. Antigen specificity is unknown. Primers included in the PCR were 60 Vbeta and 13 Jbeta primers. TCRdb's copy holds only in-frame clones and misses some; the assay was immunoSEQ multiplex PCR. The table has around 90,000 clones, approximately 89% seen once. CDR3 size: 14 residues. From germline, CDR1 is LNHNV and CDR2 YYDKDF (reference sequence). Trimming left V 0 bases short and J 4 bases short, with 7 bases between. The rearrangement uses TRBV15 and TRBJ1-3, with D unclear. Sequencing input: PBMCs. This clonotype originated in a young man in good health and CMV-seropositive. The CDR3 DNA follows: TGTGCCACCAGCAGAGAACAGTTCGGAAACACCATATATTTT. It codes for CATSREQFGNTIYF.